This T cell receptor beta chain emerged from a study of blood T cell repertoires in COVID-19. V was trimmed by 1 base and J by 4 bases, leaving 8 bases between them. The CDR3 runs to 14 residues. The germline V gene encodes CDR1 SGHTA and CDR2 FQGNSA. Study processing details: By means of reference gene primer amplification, nucleated cell counts were estimated. The protocol was immunoSEQ multiplex PCR, while the TCRdb copy is restricted to in-frame clones and leaves out a portion. The V and J calls and clone size are taken from that table; D and trimming were inferred from the DNA. Of tens of thousands of clones in the sample, roughly 76% were seen once.

The source material was peripheral blood. The receptor was isolated from a woman aged 60 to 75 with acute or convalescent COVID-19. V and J are TRBV7-2 and TRBJ1-3; no clear D. The CDR3 bases are TGTGCCAGCAGCTTAGGCAGTTCAGGAAACACCATATATTTT. Translation gives CASSLGSSGNTIYF.